In its sample, the clone carrying this T cell receptor (beta chain) was seen a few times. Its antigen is unidentified. From germline, CDR1 is SGHTA and CDR2 FQGNSA. CDR3 length: 15 amino acids. Trimming pared 3 bases from V and 0 bases from J, leaving 10 bases between. Template-switching 5'RACE yielded the TCR cDNA; a universal primer site and UMIs were added in the process. Via MiXCR, TCRdb re-called the 5' RACE reads, giving one row per CDR3 protein. Of hundreds of thousands of distinct CDR3 sequences in the sample, roughly 12% are singletons; the top ten hold about 17%. The sample is drawn from a study of T cells after yellow fever vaccination. Study-wide background: Those fractions that held only low numbers of cells were prepared using the SMART-Seq v4 Ultra Low Input RNA kit. General observations from the study: It was a weaker secondary response, yet one that peaked faster, at day 5 versus 15. The study re-detected most primary-vaccination clones after the booster (roughly 96% CD4, 88% CD8).

The chain combines TRBV7-2 with TRBJ2-3, with D tentatively TRBD1 (6 bases). The source of this sequence is a young man who received the YFV17D yellow fever vaccine. The material was PBMCs, obtained on the day of the first yellow fever vaccination. CDR3 residues: CASSFLGGSTDTQYF. The CDR3 bases are TGTGCCAGCAGCTTCCTTGGGGGCAGCACAGATACGCAGTATTTT.